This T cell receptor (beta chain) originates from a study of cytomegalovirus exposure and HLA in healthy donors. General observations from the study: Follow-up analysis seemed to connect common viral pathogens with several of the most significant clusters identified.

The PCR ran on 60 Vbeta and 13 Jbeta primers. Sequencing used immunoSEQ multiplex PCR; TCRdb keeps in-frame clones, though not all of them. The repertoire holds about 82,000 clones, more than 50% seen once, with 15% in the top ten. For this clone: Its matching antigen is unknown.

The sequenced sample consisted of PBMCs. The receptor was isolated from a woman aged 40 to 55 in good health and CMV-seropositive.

CDR3: CAISKWANQPQHF. CDR3 bases: TGTGCCATCTCGAAATGGGCCAATCAGCCCCAGCATTTT. V usage is TRBV2 and J usage is TRBJ1-5; no clear D. Deletions cut 10 bases from V and 3 bases from J, with 13 bases between. This CDR3 contains 13 residues. Germline V gene sequence: CDR1 SNHLY, CDR2 FYNNEI.